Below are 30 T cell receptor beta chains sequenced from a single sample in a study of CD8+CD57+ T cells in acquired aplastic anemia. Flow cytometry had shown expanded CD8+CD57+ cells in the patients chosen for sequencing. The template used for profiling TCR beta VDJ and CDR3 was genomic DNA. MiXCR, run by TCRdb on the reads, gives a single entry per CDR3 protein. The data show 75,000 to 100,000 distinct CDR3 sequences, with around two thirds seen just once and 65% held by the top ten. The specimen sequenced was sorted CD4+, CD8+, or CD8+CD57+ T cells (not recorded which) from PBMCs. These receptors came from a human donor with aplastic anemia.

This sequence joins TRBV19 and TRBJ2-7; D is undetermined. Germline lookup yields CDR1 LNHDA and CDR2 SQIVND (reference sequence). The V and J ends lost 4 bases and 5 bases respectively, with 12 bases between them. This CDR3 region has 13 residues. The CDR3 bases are TGTGCCAGTAGTAAGGACGGGTACGACGAGCAGTACTTC. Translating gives CASSKDGYDEQYF.

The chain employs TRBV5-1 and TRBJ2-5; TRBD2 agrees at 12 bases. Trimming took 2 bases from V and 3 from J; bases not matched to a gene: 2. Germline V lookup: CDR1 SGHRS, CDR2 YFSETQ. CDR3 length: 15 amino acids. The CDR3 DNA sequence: TGCGCCAGCAGCTTCCGACTAGCGGGGGAAGAGACCCAGTACTTC. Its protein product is CASSFRLAGEETQYF.

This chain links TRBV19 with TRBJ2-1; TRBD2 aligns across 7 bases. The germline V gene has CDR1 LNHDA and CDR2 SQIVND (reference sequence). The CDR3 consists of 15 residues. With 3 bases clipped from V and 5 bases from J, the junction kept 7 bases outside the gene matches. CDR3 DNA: TGTGCCAGTAGTATTTCCGGGACTAAGGACAATGAGCAGTTCTTC. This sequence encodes CASSISGTKDNEQFF.

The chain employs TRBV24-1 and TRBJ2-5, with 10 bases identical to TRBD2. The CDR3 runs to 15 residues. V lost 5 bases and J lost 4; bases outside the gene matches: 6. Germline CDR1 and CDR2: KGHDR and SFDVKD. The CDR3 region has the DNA TGTGCCACCAGTGGCGGGCTAGCGGGAGTAGAGACCCAGTACTTC. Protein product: CATSGGLAGVETQYF.

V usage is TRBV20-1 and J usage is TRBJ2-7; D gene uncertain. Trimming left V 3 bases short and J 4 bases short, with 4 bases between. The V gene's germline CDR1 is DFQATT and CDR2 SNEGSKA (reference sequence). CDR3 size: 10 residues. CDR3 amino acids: CSARVYEQYF. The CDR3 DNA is TGCAGTGCTAGGGTTTACGAGCAGTACTTC.

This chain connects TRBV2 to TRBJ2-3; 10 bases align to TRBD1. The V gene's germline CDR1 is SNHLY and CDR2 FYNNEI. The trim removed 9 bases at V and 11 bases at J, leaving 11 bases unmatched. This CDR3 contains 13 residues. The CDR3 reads CARDLGQGYEQYF. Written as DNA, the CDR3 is TGTGCCAGAGATCTGGGACAGGGGTACGAGCAGTATTTT.

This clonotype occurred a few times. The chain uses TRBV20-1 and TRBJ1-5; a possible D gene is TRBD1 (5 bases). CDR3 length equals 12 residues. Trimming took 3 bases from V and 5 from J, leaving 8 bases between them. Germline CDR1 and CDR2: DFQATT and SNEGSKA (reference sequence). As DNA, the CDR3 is TGCAGTGCTAGGTCCAGGGATCAGCCCCAGCATTTT. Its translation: CSARSRDQPQHF.

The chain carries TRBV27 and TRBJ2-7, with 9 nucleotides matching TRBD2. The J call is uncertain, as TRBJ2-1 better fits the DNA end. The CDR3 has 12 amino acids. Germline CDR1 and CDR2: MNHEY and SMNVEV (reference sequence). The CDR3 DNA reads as TGTGCCAGCAGTTATGGACTAGCGGAGCAGTTCTTC. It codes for CASSYGLAEQFF.

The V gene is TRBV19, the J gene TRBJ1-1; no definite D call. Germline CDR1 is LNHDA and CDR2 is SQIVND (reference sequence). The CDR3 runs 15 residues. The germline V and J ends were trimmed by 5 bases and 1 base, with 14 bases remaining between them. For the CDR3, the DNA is TGTGCCAGTAGTCTTGTTCTGGCGACGAACACTGAAGCTTTCTTT. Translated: CASSLVLATNTEAFF. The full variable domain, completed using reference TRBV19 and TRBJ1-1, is DGGITQSPKYLFRKEGQNVTLSCEQNLNHDAMYWYRQDPGQGLRLIYYSQIVNDFQKGDIAEGYSVSREKKESFPLTVTSAQKNPTAFYLCASSLVLATNTEAFFGQGTRLTVV.

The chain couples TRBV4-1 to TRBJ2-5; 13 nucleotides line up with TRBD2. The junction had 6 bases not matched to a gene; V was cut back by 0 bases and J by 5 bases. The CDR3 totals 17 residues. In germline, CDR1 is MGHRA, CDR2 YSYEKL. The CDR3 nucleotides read TGCGCCAGCAGCCAAGATCGACTAGCGGGAGGAGTGGAGACCCAGTACTTC. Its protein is CASSQDRLAGGVETQYF.

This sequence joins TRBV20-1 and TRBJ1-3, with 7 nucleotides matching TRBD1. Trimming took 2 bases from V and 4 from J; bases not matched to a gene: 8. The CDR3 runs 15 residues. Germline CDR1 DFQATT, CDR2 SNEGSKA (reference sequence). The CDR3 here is CSARPRTGAGNTIYF. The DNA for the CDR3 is TGCAGTGCTAGACCGAGGACAGGCGCCGGAAACACCATATATTTT.

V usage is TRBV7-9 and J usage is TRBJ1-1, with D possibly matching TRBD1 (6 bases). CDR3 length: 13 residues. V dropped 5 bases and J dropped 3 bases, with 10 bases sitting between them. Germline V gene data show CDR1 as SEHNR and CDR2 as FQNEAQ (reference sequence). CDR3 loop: CASSPGVHTEAFF. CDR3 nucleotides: TGTGCCAGCAGCCCAGGGGTTCACACTGAAGCTTTCTTT.

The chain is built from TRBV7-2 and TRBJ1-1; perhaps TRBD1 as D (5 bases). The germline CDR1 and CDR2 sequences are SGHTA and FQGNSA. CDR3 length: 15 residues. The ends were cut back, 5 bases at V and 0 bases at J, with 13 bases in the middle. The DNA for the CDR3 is TGTGCCAGCAGCCCCATTGACAGCCTGAACACTGAAGCTTTCTTT. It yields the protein CASSPIDSLNTEAFF.

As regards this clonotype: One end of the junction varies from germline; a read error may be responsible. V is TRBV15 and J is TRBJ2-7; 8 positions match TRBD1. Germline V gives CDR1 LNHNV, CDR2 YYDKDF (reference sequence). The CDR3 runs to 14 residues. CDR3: CAASRTGSPYEQYF. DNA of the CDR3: TGTGCCGCCAGCCGGACAGGGTCACCCTACGAGCAGTACTTC.

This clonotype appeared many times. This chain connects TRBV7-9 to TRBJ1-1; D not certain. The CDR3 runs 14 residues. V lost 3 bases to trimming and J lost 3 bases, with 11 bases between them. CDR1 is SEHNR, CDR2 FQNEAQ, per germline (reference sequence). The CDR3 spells CASSLGRSDTEAFF. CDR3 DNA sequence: TGTGCCAGCAGCTTGGGCAGATCGGACACTGAAGCTTTCTTT.

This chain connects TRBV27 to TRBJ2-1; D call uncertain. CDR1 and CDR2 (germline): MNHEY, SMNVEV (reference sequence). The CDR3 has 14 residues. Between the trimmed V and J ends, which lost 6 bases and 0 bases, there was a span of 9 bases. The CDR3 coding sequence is TGTGCCAGCAGGAATGAAAGCTCCTACAATGAGCAGTTCTTC. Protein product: CASRNESSYNEQFF.

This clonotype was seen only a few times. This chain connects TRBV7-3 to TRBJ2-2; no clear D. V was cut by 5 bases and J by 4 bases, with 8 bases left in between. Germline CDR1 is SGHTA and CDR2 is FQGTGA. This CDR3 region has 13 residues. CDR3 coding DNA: TGTGCCAGCAGCCGTAGTAGCACCGGGGAGCTGTTTTTT. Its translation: CASSRSSTGELFF.

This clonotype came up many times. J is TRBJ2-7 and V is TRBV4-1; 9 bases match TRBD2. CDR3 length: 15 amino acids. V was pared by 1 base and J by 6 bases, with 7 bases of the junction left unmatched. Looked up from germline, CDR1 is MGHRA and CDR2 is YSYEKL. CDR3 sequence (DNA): TGCGCCAGCAGCCAAGTGGCTGGGACTAGCCGCGAGCAGTACTTC. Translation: CASSQVAGTSREQYF.

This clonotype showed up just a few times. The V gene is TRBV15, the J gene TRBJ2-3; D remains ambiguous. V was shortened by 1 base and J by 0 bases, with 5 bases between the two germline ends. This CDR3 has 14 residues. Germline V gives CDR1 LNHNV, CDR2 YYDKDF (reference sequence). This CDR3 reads CATSRVGSTDTQYF. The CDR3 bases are TGTGCCACCAGCAGAGTAGGTAGCACAGATACGCAGTATTTT. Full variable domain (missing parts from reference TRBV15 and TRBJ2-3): DAMVIQNPRYQVTQFGKPVTLSCSQTLNHNVMYWYQQKSSQAPKLLFHYYDKDFNNEADTPDNFQSRRPNTSFCFLDIRSPGLGDTAMYLCATSRVGSTDTQYFGPGTRLTVL.

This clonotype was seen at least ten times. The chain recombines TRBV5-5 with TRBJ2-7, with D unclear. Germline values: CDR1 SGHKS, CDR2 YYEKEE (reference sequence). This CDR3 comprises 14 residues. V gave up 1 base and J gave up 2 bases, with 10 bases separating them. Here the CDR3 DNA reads TGTGCCAGCAGCTTGCGTGAGTCTGCCTACGAGCAGTACTTC. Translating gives CASSLRESAYEQYF.

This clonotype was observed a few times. As DNA, the CDR3 is TGTGCCAGCACCCCCCCAGGTTACAATGAGCAGTTCTTC. Protein: CASTPPGYNEQFF. J is TRBJ2-1 and V is TRBV7-9; D gene ambiguous. The CDR3 has 13 amino acids. Deletions cut 7 bases from V and 4 bases from J, with 11 bases between. Germline V gene lookup returns CDR1 SEHNR and CDR2 FQNEAQ (reference sequence).

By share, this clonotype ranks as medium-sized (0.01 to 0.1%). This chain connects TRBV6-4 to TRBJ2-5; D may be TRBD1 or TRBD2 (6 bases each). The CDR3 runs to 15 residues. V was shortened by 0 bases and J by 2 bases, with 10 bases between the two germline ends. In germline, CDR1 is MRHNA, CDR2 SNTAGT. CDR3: CASSDSEGGQETQYF. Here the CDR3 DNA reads TGTGCCAGCAGTGACTCCGAAGGGGGGCAAGAGACCCAGTACTTC.

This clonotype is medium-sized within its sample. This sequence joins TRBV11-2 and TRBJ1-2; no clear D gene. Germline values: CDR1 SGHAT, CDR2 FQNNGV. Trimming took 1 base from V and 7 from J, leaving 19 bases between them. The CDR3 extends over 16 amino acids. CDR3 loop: CASSLGPTGWVGGYTF. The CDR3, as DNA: TGTGCCAGCAGCTTAGGCCCCACGGGATGGGTGGGTGGCTACACCTTC.

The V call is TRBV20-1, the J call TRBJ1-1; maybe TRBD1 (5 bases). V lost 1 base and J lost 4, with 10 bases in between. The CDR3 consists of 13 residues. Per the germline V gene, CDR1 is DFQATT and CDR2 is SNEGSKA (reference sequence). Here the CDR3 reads CSARGGTLTEAFF. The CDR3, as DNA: TGCAGTGCTAGAGGGGGGACGCTCACTGAAGCTTTCTTT.

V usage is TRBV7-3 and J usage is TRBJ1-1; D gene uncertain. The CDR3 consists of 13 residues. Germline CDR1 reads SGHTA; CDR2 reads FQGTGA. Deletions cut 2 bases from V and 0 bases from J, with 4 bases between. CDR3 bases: TGTGCCAGCAGCTTATCGGTGAACACTGAAGCTTTCTTT. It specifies CASSLSVNTEAFF.

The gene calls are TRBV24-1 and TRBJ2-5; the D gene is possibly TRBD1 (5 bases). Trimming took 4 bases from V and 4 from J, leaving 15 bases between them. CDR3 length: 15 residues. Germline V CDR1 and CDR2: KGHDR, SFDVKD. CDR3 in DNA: TGTGCCACCAGTGAAGCCGACAGTAGTCGAGAGACCCAGTACTTC. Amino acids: CATSEADSSRETQYF.

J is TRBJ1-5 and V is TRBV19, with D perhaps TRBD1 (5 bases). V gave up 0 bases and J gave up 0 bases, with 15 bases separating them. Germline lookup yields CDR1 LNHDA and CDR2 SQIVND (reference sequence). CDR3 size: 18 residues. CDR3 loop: CASSIDPRGWGSNQPQHF. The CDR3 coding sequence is TGTGCCAGTAGTATAGACCCAAGGGGCTGGGGTAGCAATCAGCCCCAGCATTTT. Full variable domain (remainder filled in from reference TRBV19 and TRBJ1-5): DGGITQSPKYLFRKEGQNVTLSCEQNLNHDAMYWYRQDPGQGLRLIYYSQIVNDFQKGDIAEGYSVSREKKESFPLTVTSAQKNPTAFYLCASSIDPRGWGSNQPQHFGDGTRLSIL.

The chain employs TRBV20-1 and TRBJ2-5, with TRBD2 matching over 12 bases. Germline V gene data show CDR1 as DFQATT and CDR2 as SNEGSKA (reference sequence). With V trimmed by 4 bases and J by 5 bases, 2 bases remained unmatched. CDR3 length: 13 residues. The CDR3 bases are TGCAGTGCTAAGACTAGCGGGAGTGAGACCCAGTACTTC. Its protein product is CSAKTSGSETQYF.

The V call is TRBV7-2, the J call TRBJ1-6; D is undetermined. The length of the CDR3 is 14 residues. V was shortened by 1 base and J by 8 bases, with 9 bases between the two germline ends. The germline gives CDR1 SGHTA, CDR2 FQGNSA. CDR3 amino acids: CASSLVQLDSPLHF. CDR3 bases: TGTGCCAGCAGCTTAGTCCAGCTCGATTCACCCCTCCACTTT.

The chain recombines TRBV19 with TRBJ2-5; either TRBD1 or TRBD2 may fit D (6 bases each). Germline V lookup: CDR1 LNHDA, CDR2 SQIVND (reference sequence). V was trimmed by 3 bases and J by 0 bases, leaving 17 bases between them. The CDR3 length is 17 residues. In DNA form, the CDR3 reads TGTGCCAGTAGTATGACAGGAGGGAGTTCCTACCAAGAGACCCAGTACTTC. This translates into CASSMTGGSSYQETQYF.